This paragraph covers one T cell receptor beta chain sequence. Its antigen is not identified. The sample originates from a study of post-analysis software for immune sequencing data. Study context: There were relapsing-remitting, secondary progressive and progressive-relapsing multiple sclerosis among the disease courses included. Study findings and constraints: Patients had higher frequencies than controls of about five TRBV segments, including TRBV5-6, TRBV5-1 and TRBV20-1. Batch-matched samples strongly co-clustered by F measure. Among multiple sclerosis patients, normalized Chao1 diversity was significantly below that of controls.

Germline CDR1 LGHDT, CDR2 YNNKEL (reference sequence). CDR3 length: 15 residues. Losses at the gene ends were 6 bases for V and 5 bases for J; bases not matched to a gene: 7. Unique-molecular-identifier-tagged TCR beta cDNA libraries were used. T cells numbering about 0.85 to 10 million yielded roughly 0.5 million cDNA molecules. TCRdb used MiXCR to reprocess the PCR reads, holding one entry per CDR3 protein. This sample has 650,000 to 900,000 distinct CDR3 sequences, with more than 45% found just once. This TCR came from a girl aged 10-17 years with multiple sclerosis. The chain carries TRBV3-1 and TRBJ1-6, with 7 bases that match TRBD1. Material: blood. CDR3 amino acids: CASRFRGTDNSPLHF. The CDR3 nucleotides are TGTGCCAGCAGGTTCAGGGGGACCGATAATTCACCCCTCCACTTT.